The 22 T cell receptor beta chains in this list originate from one sample, sequenced in a study of tissue T cells after allogeneic stem cell transplantation. Repertoires were generated with immunoSEQ multiplex PCR, while TCRdb's copy carries only in-frame clones and drops some. The table shows approximately 8,000 clones, with roughly 51% occurring only once. Regarding time point: mouse harvest day 7 after allogeneic transplant. Each mouse received 10^7 T-cell-depleted marrow cells plus 10^6 splenic CD5+ T cells by tail vein. Material: gut tissue. The receptor source for this set is a female BALB/c mouse given C57BL/6 T cells with graft-versus-host disease after an allogeneic hematopoietic cell transplant.

By share of the sample, this clone is medium-sized. Gene names and germline refer to mouse. The CDR3 end is not reached by the read, which stops 1 residue before it; the germline J gene fills it in. V gene TRBV13-3 combines with J gene TRBJ2-7; the D is unclear. Deletions cut 3 bases from V and 6 bases from J, with 4 bases between. The CDR3 extends over 10 amino acids. Germline CDR1 NNHDY, CDR2 SYVADS. The CDR3 region is CASSGGEQYF. CDR3 DNA (partial): TGTGCCAGCAGTGGAGGTGAACAGTAC.

As concerns this clone: Genes and germline are mouse. The CDR3 sequence: CASNRDANTEVFF. Incomplete CDR3 DNA: TGTGCCAGCAACCGGGACGCGAACACAGAAGTCTTC. V gene TRBV26 combines with J gene TRBJ1-1, with TRBD1 as a possible D gene (5 bases). From the germline J gene comes the end of the CDR3, since the read stops 1 residue before it. Trimming took 7 bases from V and 1 from J, leaving 10 bases between them. Germline assignment: CDR1 KGHPV and CDR2 FQNQEV (reference sequence). The length of the CDR3 is 13 residues. The variable domain in full, with the rest retrieved from reference TRBV26 and TRBJ1-1, is NSKVIQTPRYLVKGQGQKAKMRCIPEKGHPVVFWYQQNKNNEFKFLINFQNQEVLQQIDMTEKRFSAECPSNSPCSLEIQSSEAGDSALYLCASNRDANTEVFFGKGTRLTVV.

A note on this clone: One end of the junction is discordant with germline, which a read error may explain. Gene and germline names: mouse. The observed sequence ends 1 residue before the CDR3 terminus, with the missing tail filled in from the germline J gene. The identical CDR3 is also encoded by other nucleotide sequences in the sample. The V and J genes are TRBV26 and TRBJ2-7, with D perhaps TRBD2 (6 bases). This CDR3 contains 14 residues. Germline V gene data show CDR1 as KGHPV and CDR2 as FQNQEV (reference sequence). CDR3 bases read: TGTGCCAGTAGTCTGTCTTGGGGGACCTATGAACAGTAC. Encoded protein: CASSLSWGTYEQY. The entire CDR3 protein is CASSLSWGTYEQYF.

Concerning this clone itself: Genes and germline come from the mouse. Read sequence stops 1 residue before the CDR3 end, and the germline J gene provides the missing end. The rearrangement joins TRBV3 to TRBJ2-3; D is unclear. The germline V and J ends were trimmed by 5 bases and 3 bases, with 9 bases remaining between them. Germline CDR1 SNHLY, CDR2 FYNGKV (reference sequence). The CDR3 loop spans 13 amino acids. The CDR3 here is CASSPSGAETLYF. The CDR3 DNA, read in part, is TGTGCCAGCAGCCCCTCAGGAGCAGAAACGCTGTAT.

Remarks on this clone: Genes here carry mouse names. Coverage ceases 1 residue before the CDR3 finishes, and the germline J gene fills in the end. J is TRBJ2-4 and V is TRBV26, with D possibly matching TRBD1 (6 bases). The germline V gene encodes CDR1 KGHPV and CDR2 FQNQEV (reference sequence). There are 14 residues in the CDR3. V was pared by 4 bases and J by 4 bases, with 12 bases between. The sequenced part of the CDR3 DNA is TGTGCCAGCAGTCCACAGGGAAGGGAAAACACCTTGTAC. Its protein product is CASSPQGRENTLY. From start to end, the CDR3 is CASSPQGRENTLYF.

With respect to this clone: Genes here carry mouse names. The CDR3 end lies 1 residue beyond the end of the read and is filled in from the germline J gene. The chain recombines TRBV26 with TRBJ2-4; possible D gene TRBD1, 6 bases. The germline CDR1 and CDR2 sequences are KGHPV and FQNQEV (reference sequence). This CDR3 is built from 14 residues. V was trimmed by 4 bases and J by 3 bases, leaving 11 bases between them. The covered CDR3 bases are TGTGCCAGCAGTCATTTACAGGGCCAAAACACCTTGTAC. Translating gives CASSHLQGQNTLY. The full CDR3 protein reads CASSHLQGQNTLYF.

This clone has a handful of counts. Mouse gene names apply. The read gets to within 1 residue of the CDR3 end, and the germline J gene fills in the rest. This chain joins TRBV23 and TRBJ1-3. Germline V gene data show CDR1 as KGHTA and CDR2 as FQNQQP. The CDR3 length is 13 residues. CDR3 DNA (partial): TGCTCCAGCAGGGGGAATTCTGGAAATACGCTCTAT. As protein: CSSRGNSGNTLY. The whole CDR3 is CSSRGNSGNTLYF.

This clone has only a few counts. The genes are named according to mouse. The read comes to an end 1 residue before the CDR3 does, leaving the germline J gene to fill in the end. The V and J genes are TRBV13-2 and TRBJ1-5; tentatively, D is TRBD1 (6 bases). The ends were cut back, 3 bases at V and 0 bases at J, with 10 bases in the middle. Germline CDR1 reads NNHNN; CDR2 reads SYGAGS (reference sequence). The CDR3 runs 15 residues. CDR3 DNA, as far as it was read: TGTGCCAGCGGTGGAACAGGGTATAACAACCAGGCTCCGCTT. Encoded protein: CASGGTGYNNQAPL. Given in full, the CDR3 is CASGGTGYNNQAPLF.

Notes on this clone: Any gene name here is a mouse gene name. The read finishes 1 residue shy of the CDR3 end, and the germline J gene is used to complete it. The V and J genes are TRBV3 and TRBJ2-7; possibly TRBD1 for D (6 bases). CDR3 size: 12 residues. Per the germline V gene, CDR1 is SNHLY and CDR2 is FYNGKV (reference sequence). V lost 5 bases and J 4 bases, leaving 9 bases between the germline ends. CDR3 DNA (partial): TGTGCCAGCAGCCTGGGACAATATGAACAGTAC. Protein sequence: CASSLGQYEQY. The entire CDR3 reads CASSLGQYEQYF.

With respect to this clone: Genes and germline come from the mouse. The read falls 1 residue short of the CDR3 end, and the missing part is taken from the germline J gene. The V and J genes are TRBV26 and TRBJ2-1, with 8 bases identical to TRBD2. V shed 4 bases, J shed 3 bases, and the junction held 2 bases outside the gene matches. Germline lookup yields CDR1 KGHPV and CDR2 FQNQEV (reference sequence). This CDR3 has 14 residues. This CDR3 is CASSPTGVYAEQFF. CDR3 DNA (partial): TGTGCCAGCAGTCCGACTGGGGTCTATGCTGAGCAGTTC.

Of note for this clone: Mouse gene names apply. The read gets to within 1 residue of the CDR3 end, and the germline J gene fills in the rest. The gene calls are TRBV24 and TRBJ1-1, with a weak D call TRBD1 (6 bases). This CDR3 is 11 amino acids long. V lost 3 bases to trimming and J lost 7 bases, with 6 bases between them. CDR1 is KGHTA, CDR2 FRNEEI, per germline. CDR3 residues: CASSLQGEVFF. The covered CDR3 bases are TGTGCCAGCAGTCTACAGGGAGAAGTCTTC.

A note on this clone: Gene names are the mouse ones. The read halts 1 residue ahead of the CDR3 end, with the missing end drawn from the germline J gene. The V and J genes are TRBV26 and TRBJ2-7, with 11 nucleotides matching TRBD2. Unmatched junction bases numbered 3, after V lost 3 bases and J lost 5 bases. This CDR3 has 14 residues. Looked up from germline, CDR1 is KGHPV and CDR2 is FQNQEV (reference sequence). CDR3 sequence reads: CASSLWTGGNEQYF. The sequenced part of the CDR3 DNA is TGTGCCAGCAGTCTTTGGACTGGGGGGAATGAACAGTAC.

On this clone itself: Genes and germline come from the mouse. With the read ending 1 residue before the CDR3 end, the germline J gene is used to fill in that end. Within the sample, other DNA sequences also encode this same CDR3. The chain joins TRBV26 to TRBJ1-1; tentatively, D is TRBD1 (6 bases). The CDR3 totals 13 residues. Germline assignment: CDR1 KGHPV and CDR2 FQNQEV (reference sequence). The V gene lost 4 bases and the J gene lost 3 bases, with 9 bases spanning the gap. The CDR3 DNA, read in part, is TGTGCCAGCAGTCCGGGACAACACACAGAAGTCTTC. It codes for CASSPGQHTEVF. Given in full, the CDR3 is CASSPGQHTEVFF.

This clone was recorded a few times. Mouse germline and gene names are used. The CDR3 end is not reached by the read, which stops 1 residue before it; the germline J gene fills it in. The chain joins TRBV19 to TRBJ2-2, with TRBD2 matching over 10 bases. The CDR3 totals 16 residues. Germline loops: CDR1 FNHDT, CDR2 SITEND (reference sequence). V lost 6 bases, J lost 4 bases, and 9 bases stayed unmatched. CDR3 residues: CASTLTGGSLTGQLYF. Incomplete CDR3 DNA: TGTGCCAGCACCCTGACTGGGGGGAGTCTCACCGGGCAGCTCTAC.

As to this clone: All gene names here are mouse names. Incomplete CDR3 DNA: TGTGCCAGCAGTGATGTTGGGGGTAGTGCAGAAACGCTGTAT. This encodes CASSDVGGSAETLY. The entire CDR3 protein reads CASSDVGGSAETLYF. The chain couples TRBV13-3 to TRBJ2-3, with D tentatively TRBD2 (6 bases). Coverage ceases 1 residue before the CDR3 finishes, and the germline J gene fills in the end. Trimming pared 0 bases from V and 0 bases from J, leaving 8 bases between. The CDR3 covers 15 residues. CDR1 and CDR2 from the germline V gene are NNHDY and SYVADS.

This clone was observed a few times. The listed genes are named as in mouse. The CDR3 end lies 1 residue beyond the end of the read and is filled in from the germline J gene. The V gene is TRBV31, the J gene TRBJ2-7; either TRBD1 or TRBD2 may supply D (6 bases each). Trimming removed 0 bases from V and 0 bases from J, with 6 bases in between. The CDR3 extends over 13 amino acids. The germline V gene has CDR1 GKSSPN and CDR2 SITVG. CDR3 amino acids: CAWSLGASYEQYF. The sequenced part of the CDR3 DNA is TGTGCCTGGAGTCTGGGGGCCTCCTATGAACAGTAC.

About this clone itself: Mouse gene names and germline throughout. The CDR3 extends 1 residue past the end of the read, so its final part is completed from the germline J gene. V is TRBV13-2 and J is TRBJ1-1; 8 bases agree with TRBD1. The CDR3 loop spans 15 amino acids. Trimming cost V 2 bases and J 0 bases; bases outside gene matches: 3. The germline V gene has CDR1 NNHNN and CDR2 SYGAGS (reference sequence). CDR3 bases read: TGTGCCAGCGGTGAAGGGACAGGAGCAAACACAGAAGTCTTC. Translated: CASGEGTGANTEVF. The CDR3 as a whole reads CASGEGTGANTEVFF.

On this clone itself: Gene names follow the mouse nomenclature. Partial CDR3 DNA: TGTGCCAGCAGCTTACAGGTTGCAAACACCGGGCAGCTCTAC. Its protein is CASSLQVANTGQLY. The entire CDR3 is CASSLQVANTGQLYF. V and J are TRBV3 and TRBJ2-2; D is unclear. The missing CDR3 end, 1 residue past where the read stops, is filled in from the germline J gene. Germline lookup yields CDR1 SNHLY and CDR2 FYNGKV (reference sequence). Trimming pared 2 bases from V and 0 bases from J, leaving 7 bases between. This CDR3 comprises 15 residues.

In its sample, this clone was seen a few times. These gene names are mouse names. The sequence runs out 1 residue before the end of the CDR3; the remainder is reconstructed from the germline J gene. The chain links TRBV3 to TRBJ2-5; 8 bases agree with TRBD1. From germline, CDR1 is SNHLY and CDR2 FYNGKV (reference sequence). V shed 5 bases, J shed 6 bases, and the junction held 1 base outside the gene matches. The CDR3 runs 12 residues. CDR3 DNA (partial): TGTGCCAGCAGCCGGACAGGGGACACCCAGTAC. The encoded protein is CASSRTGDTQY. The entire CDR3 sequence reads CASSRTGDTQYF. Together with reference TRBV3 and TRBJ2-5, the CDR3 gives the full variable domain: GPKVLQIPSHQIIDMGQMVTLNCDPVSNHLYFYWYKQILGQQMEFLVNFYNGKVMEKSKLFKDQFSVERPDGSYFTLKIQPTALEDSAVYFCASSRTGDTQYFGPGTRLLVL.

About this clone itself: Gene names and germline match the mouse. The read terminates 1 residue ahead of where the CDR3 ends, so the germline J gene completes it. The chain is built from TRBV26 and TRBJ2-7, with D tentatively TRBD1 (6 bases). V was trimmed by 2 bases and J by 2 bases, leaving 7 bases between them. Per the germline V gene, CDR1 is KGHPV and CDR2 is FQNQEV (reference sequence). This CDR3 contains 13 residues. The CDR3 spells CASSLQGPYEQYF. CDR3 DNA (partial): TGTGCCAGCAGTCTGCAGGGGCCCTATGAACAGTAC.

This clone is medium-sized within its sample. The gene names here belong to mouse. The read is 1 residue too short to cover the CDR3 end, so that end is filled in from the germline J gene. The chain combines TRBV24 with TRBJ2-7, with 9 bases identical to TRBD1. The germline CDR1 and CDR2 sequences are KGHTA and FRNEEI. The V and J ends lost 4 bases and 5 bases, in that order; junction bases with no gene match: 0. There are 12 residues in the CDR3. The CDR3 region is CASSRDRDEQYF. Incomplete CDR3 DNA: TGTGCCAGCAGTCGGGACAGGGATGAACAGTAC.

This clone was observed a few times. The listed genes are named as in mouse. Read data end 1 residue before the CDR3 end; the end is taken from the germline J gene. The rearrangement links TRBV13-2 to TRBJ2-3; the D is unclear. Germline V gene sequence: CDR1 NNHNN, CDR2 SYGAGS (reference sequence). This CDR3 region has 13 residues. The V and J ends lost 0 bases and 1 base respectively, with 3 bases between them. CDR3 sequence reads: CASGDGGAETLYF. The sequenced CDR3 bases are TGTGCCAGCGGTGATGGGGGTGCAGAAACGCTGTAT.